A single sample is the source of the 5 T cell receptor beta chains below, sequenced in a study of graft-versus-host responses after intestinal transplantation. Their specific antigens are unknown. Using immunoSEQ multiplex PCR, the repertoire was profiled, and TCRdb retains in-frame clones only, with some absent. The profile shows 40,000 to 55,000 clones, 70% to 90% of them singletons. The sequences come from unstimulated CD4+ T cells sorted from spleen or lymph node cells, collected before transplant. These TCRs come from a human donor who was the organ donor for an intestinal transplant.

The rearrangement joins TRBV28 to TRBJ1-4, with D unresolved. V lost 8 bases and J 3 bases, leaving 16 bases between the germline ends. This CDR3 comprises 15 residues. From germline, CDR1 is MDHEN and CDR2 SYDVKM. CDR3 sequence: CASRPGGVANEKLFF. The DNA for the CDR3 is TGTGCCAGCCGCCCGGGCGGGGTTGCTAATGAAAAACTGTTTTTT.

This clone was seen only a few times. This chain links TRBV10-1 with TRBJ2-2, with 8 bases identical to TRBD2. V dropped 8 bases and J dropped 6; count of bases not matched to a gene: 11. CDR3 length equals 15 residues. Germline V lookup: CDR1 WNHNN, CDR2 SYGVQD (reference sequence). CDR3 DNA: TGCGCCAGCGGGAGCGCGGGAGGTGGTCCCGGGGAGCTGTTTTTT. Its translation is CASGSAGGGPGELFF.

A single count supports this clone. The rearrangement uses TRBV5-1 and TRBJ2-3; D call uncertain. Germline V gene lookup returns CDR1 SGHRS and CDR2 YFSETQ. The CDR3 spans 14 residues. V lost 0 bases to trimming and J lost 6 bases, with 11 bases between them. CDR3 in amino acids: CASSLGLKSDTQYF. In nucleotides, the CDR3 is TGCGCCAGCAGCTTGGGACTGAAATCGGATACGCAGTATTTT.

The V gene is TRBV27, the J gene TRBJ1-5, with D maybe TRBD1 (6 bases). V gave up 8 bases and J gave up 3 bases, with 20 bases separating them. In germline, CDR1 is MNHEY, CDR2 SMNVEV (reference sequence). This CDR3 spans 16 amino acids. The CDR3 bases are TGTGCCAGCCGGGCCTTGGGGGCGGCGGACAATCAGCCCCAGCATTTT. This sequence encodes CASRALGAADNQPQHF.

The chain uses TRBV5-6 and TRBJ2-3; 9 bases agree with TRBD2. The CDR3 spans 16 residues. The germline CDR1 and CDR2 sequences are SGHDT and YYEEEE. V shed 2 bases, J shed 1 base, and the junction held 5 bases outside the gene matches. The CDR3 DNA reads TGTGCCAGCAGCTTTCCCTTAGCGGGAGGCACAGATACGCAGTATTTT. It translates to CASSFPLAGGTDTQYF.